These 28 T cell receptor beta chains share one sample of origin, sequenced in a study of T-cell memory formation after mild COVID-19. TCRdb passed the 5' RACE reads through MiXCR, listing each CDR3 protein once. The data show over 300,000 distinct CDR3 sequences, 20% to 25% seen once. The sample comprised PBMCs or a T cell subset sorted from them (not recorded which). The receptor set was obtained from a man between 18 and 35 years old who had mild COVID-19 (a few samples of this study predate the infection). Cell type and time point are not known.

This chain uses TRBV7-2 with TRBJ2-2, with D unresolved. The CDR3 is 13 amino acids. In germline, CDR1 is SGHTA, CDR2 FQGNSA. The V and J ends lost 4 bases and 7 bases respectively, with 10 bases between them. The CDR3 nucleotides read TGTGCCAGCAGCTCAGACTCGGGCGGGGAGCTGTTTTTT. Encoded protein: CASSSDSGGELFF.

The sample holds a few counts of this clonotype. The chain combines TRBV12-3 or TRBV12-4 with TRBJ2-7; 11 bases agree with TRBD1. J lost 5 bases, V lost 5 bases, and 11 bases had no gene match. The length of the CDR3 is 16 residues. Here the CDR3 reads CASSPYPRTGGHEQYF. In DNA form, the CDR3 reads TGTGCCAGCAGTCCCTACCCACGGACAGGGGGCCACGAGCAGTACTTC.

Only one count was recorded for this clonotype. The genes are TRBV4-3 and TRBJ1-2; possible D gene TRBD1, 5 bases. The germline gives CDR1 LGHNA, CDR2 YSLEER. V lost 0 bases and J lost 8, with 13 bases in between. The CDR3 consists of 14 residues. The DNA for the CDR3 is TGCGCCAGCAGCCAAGATCCGGGACTCGAGGGCTACACCTTC. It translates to CASSQDPGLEGYTF.

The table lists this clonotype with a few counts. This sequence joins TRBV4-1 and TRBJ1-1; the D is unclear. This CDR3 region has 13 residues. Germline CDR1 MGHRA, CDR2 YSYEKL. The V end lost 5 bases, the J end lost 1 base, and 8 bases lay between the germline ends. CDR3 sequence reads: CASSTRGNTEAFF. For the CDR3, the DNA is TGCGCCAGCAGCACGCGGGGGAACACTGAAGCTTTCTTT.

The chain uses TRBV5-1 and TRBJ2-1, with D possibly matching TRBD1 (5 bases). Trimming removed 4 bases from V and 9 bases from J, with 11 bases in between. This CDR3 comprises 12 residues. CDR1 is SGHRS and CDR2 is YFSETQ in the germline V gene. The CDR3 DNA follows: TGCGCCAGCAGCGGTCAGGGATCTGAGCAGTTCTTC. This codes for CASSGQGSEQFF.

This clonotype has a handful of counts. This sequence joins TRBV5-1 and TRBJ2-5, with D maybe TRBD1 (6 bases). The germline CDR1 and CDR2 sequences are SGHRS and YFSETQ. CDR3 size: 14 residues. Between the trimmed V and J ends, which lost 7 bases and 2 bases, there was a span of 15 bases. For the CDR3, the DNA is TGCGCCAGCGGAGGACAGTCGAATCAAGAGACCCAGTACTTC. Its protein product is CASGGQSNQETQYF.

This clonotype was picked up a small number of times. In nucleotides, the CDR3 is TGTGCCATCAGTAGTCGGCGGGGGAGAGACAACACCGGGGAGCTGTTTTTT. Translation: CAISSRRGRDNTGELFF. The chain carries TRBV10-3 and TRBJ2-2; 7 bases agree with TRBD2. CDR1 and CDR2 (germline): ENHRY, SYGVKD. V shed 5 bases, J shed 2 bases, and the junction held 11 bases outside the gene matches. This CDR3 is built from 17 residues.

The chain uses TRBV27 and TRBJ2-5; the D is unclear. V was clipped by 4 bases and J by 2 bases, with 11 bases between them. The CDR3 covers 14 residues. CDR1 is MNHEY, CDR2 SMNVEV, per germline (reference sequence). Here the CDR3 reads CASSSDTRQETQYF. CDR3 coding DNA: TGTGCCAGCAGTTCAGACACTCGTCAAGAGACCCAGTACTTC.

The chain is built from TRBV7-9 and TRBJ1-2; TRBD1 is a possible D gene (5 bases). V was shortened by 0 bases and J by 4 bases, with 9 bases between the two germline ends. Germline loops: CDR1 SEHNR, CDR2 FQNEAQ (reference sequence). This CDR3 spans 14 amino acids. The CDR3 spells CASSLAQGIYGYTF. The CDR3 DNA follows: TGTGCCAGCAGCTTAGCCCAGGGTATCTATGGCTACACCTTC.

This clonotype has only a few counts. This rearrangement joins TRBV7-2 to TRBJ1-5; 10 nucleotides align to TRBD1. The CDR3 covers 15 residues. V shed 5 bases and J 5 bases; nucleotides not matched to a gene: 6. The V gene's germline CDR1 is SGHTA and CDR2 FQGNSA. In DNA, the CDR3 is TGTGCCAGCAGCCTCCTGGACAGGGGGGATCAGCCCCAGCATTTT. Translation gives CASSLLDRGDQPQHF.

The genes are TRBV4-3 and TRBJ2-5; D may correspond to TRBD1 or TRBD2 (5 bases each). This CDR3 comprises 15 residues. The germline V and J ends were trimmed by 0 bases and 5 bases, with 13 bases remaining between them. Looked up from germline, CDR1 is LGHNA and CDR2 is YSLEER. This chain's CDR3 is CASSQERGGEETQYF. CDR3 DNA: TGCGCCAGCAGCCAAGAGAGGGGTGGAGAGGAGACCCAGTACTTC.

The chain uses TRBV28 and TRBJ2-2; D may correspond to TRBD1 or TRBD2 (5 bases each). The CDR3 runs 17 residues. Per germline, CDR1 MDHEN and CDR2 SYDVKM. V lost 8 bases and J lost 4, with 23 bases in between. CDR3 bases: TGTGCCAGCGCATCAGGGTACGGGGTTCGCACCACCGGGGAGCTGTTTTTT. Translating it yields CASASGYGVRTTGELFF.

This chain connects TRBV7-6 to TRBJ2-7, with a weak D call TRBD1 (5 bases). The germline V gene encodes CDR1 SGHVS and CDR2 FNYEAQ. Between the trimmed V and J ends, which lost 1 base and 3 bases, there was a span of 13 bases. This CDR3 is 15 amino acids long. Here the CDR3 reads CASSLEAGRIYEQYF. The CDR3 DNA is TGTGCCAGCAGCTTAGAGGCAGGGCGAATCTACGAGCAGTACTTC.

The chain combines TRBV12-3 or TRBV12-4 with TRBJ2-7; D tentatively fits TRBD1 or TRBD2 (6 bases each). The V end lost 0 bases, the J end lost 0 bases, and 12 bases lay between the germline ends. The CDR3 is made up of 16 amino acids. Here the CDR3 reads CASSLAPGGASYEQYF. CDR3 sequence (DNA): TGTGCCAGCAGTTTAGCGCCCGGGGGCGCCTCCTACGAGCAGTACTTC.

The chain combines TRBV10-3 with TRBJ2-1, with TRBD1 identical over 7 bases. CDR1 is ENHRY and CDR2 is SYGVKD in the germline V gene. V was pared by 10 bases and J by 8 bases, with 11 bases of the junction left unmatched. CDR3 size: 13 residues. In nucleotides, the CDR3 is TGTGCCACCTCGGACAGGCGTGGGGATGAGCAGTTCTTC. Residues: CATSDRRGDEQFF.

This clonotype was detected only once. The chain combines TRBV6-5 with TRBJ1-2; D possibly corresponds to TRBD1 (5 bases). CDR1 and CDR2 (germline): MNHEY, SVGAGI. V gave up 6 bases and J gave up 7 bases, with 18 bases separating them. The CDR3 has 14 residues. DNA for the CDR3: TGTGCCAGCAGCCTCGGGGGGGGAAGGGGTGGCTACACCTTC. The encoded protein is CASSLGGGRGGYTF.

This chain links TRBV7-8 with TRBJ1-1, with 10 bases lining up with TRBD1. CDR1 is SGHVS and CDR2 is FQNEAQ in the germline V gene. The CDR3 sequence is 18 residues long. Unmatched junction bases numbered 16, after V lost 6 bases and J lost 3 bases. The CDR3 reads CASRLFPGQGLADTEAFF. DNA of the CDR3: TGTGCCAGCAGGCTATTTCCGGGACAGGGGTTGGCGGACACTGAAGCTTTCTTT.

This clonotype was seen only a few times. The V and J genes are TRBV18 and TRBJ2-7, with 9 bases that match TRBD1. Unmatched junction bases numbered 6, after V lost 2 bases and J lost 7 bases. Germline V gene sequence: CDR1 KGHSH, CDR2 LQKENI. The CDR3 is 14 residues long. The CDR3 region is CASSPVDRGGEQYV. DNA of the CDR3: TGTGCCAGCTCACCAGTGGACAGGGGTGGGGAGCAGTACGTC.

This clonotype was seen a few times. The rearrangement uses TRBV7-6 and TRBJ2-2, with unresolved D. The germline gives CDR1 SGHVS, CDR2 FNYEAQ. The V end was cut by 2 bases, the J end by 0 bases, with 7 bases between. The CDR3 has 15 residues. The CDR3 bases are TGTGCCAGCAGCTTAAAGGCAGCGAACACCGGGGAGCTGTTTTTT. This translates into CASSLKAANTGELFF.

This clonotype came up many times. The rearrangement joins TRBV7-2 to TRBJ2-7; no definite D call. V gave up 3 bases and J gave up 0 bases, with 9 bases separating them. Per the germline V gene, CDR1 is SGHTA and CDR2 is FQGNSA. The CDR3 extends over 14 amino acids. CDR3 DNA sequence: TGTGCCAGCAGCTTTGGCAGGCACTCCTACGAGCAGTACTTC. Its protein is CASSFGRHSYEQYF. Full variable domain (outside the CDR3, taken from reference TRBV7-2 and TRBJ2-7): GAGVSQSPSNKVTEKGKDVELRCDPISGHTALYWYRQSLGQGLEFLIYFQGNSAPDKSGLPSDRFSAERTGGSVSTLTIQRTQQEDSAVYLCASSFGRHSYEQYFGPGTRLTVT.

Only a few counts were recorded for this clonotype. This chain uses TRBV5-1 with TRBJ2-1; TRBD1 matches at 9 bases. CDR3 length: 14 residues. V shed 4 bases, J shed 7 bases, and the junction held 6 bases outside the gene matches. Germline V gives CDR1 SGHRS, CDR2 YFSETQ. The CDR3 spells CASSMAGTGNEQFF. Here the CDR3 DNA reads TGCGCCAGCAGCATGGCCGGGACAGGGAATGAGCAGTTCTTC.

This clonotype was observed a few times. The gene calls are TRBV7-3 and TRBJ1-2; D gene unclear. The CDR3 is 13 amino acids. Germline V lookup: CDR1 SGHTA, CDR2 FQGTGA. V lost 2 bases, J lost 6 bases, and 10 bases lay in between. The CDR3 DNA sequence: TGTGCCAGCAGCTTAGCCGGGAAGGATGGCTACACCTTC. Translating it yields CASSLAGKDGYTF.

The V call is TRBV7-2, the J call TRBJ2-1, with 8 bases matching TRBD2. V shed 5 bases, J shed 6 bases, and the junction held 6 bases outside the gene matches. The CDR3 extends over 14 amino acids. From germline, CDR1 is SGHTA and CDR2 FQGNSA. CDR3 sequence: CASSLGLAINEQFF. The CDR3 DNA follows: TGTGCCAGCAGCCTCGGACTAGCCATCAATGAGCAGTTCTTC.

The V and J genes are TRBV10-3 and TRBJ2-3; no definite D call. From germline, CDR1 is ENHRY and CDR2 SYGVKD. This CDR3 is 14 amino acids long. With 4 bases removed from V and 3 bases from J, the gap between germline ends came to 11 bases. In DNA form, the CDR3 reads TGTGCCATCAGTGGGCAGCAACAGACAGATACGCAGTATTTT. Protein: CAISGQQQTDTQYF.

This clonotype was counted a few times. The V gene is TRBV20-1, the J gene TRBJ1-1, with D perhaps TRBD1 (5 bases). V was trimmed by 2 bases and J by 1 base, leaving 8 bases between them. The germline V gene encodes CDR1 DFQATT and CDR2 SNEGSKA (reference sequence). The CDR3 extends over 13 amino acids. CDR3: CSARRDGNTEAFF. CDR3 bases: TGCAGTGCTAGAAGGGACGGGAACACTGAAGCTTTCTTT.

CDR3 protein: CASRLGDIQYF. The CDR3 nucleotides read TGTGCCAGCAGGTTAGGGGACATTCAGTACTTC. The chain employs TRBV28 and TRBJ2-4, with a possible D match to TRBD1 (5 bases). CDR1 is MDHEN and CDR2 is SYDVKM in the germline V gene. This CDR3 spans 11 amino acids. Trimming took 6 bases from V and 8 from J, leaving 8 bases between them.

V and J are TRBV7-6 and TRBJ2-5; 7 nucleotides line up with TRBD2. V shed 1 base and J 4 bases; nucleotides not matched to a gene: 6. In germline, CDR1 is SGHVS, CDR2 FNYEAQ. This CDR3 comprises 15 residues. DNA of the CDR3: TGTGCCAGCAGCTTAGAACAGGCTAGCGGAGAGACCCAGTACTTC. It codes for CASSLEQASGETQYF. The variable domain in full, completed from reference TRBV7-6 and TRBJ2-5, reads GAGVSQSPRYKVTKRGQDVALRCDPISGHVSLYWYRQALGQGPEFLTYFNYEAQQDKSGLPNDRFSAERPEGSISTLTIQRTEQRDSAMYRCASSLEQASGETQYFGPGTRLLVL.

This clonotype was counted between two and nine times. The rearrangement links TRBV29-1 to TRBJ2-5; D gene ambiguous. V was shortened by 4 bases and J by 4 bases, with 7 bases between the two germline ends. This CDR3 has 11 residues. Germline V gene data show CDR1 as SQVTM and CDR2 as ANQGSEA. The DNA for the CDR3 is TGCAGCGTTGGTCTAACAGAGACCCAGTACTTC. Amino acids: CSVGLTETQYF.